A selection of T cell receptor beta chains follows, all from one sample in a study of blood T cell repertoires in COVID-19. Sequencing was performed with immunoSEQ multiplex PCR; in TCRdb, only in-frame clones are kept and a portion is missing. The sample lists about 480,000 clones, around 89% occurring once. Sequenced material: PBMCs or T cells enriched from blood (not recorded which). Source of these receptors: a woman between 40 and 50 years old who had recovered from COVID-19. CDR3s include the opening cysteine and the closing phenylalanine or tryptophan. Fields, in order: clone size, V gene, D gene, J gene, CDR3 length, CDR3 protein, CDR3 DNA. The D gene is left open where the match is weak. Expanded clones get a size class; other rows say once, few or many, or leave the size out.

clone size: few; V gene: TRBV7-9; D gene: -; J gene: TRBJ1-1; CDR3 length: 15; CDR3 protein: CASSHPARGDTEAFF; CDR3 DNA: TGTGCCAGCAGCCATCCGGCTCGGGGGGACACTGAAGCTTTCTTT
clone size: -; V gene: TRBV2; D gene: TRBD1; J gene: TRBJ1-1; CDR3 length: 13; CDR3 protein: CASRGTGETEAFF; CDR3 DNA: TGTGCCAGCAGGGGAACAGGGGAAACTGAAGCTTTCTTT
clone size: -; V gene: TRBV6-5; D gene: TRBD1; J gene: TRBJ2-5; CDR3 length: 15; CDR3 protein: CASSSTGQGLETQYF; CDR3 DNA: TGTGCCAGCAGTTCAACCGGACAGGGACTGGAGACCCAGTACTTC
clone size: once; V gene: TRBV5-1; D gene: TRBD2; J gene: TRBJ2-1; CDR3 length: 14; CDR3 protein: CASSLTSGSDEQFF; CDR3 DNA: TGCGCCAGCAGCTTAACTAGCGGGAGTGATGAGCAGTTCTTC
clone size: once; V gene: TRBV19; D gene: TRBD1; J gene: TRBJ2-7; CDR3 length: 19; CDR3 protein: CASSAGTGYIGPSSYEQYF; CDR3 DNA: TGTGCCAGTAGCGCCGGGACAGGGTATATCGGGCCTAGCTCCTACGAGCAGTACTTC
clone size: -; V gene: TRBV15; D gene: -; J gene: TRBJ2-5; CDR3 length: 18; CDR3 protein: CATSRRGTLQGFQETQYF; CDR3 DNA: TGTGCCACCAGCAGAAGGGGAACCCTACAGGGATTCCAAGAGACCCAGTACTTC
clone size: -; V gene: TRBV9; D gene: TRBD1; J gene: TRBJ1-3; CDR3 length: 13; CDR3 protein: CASRDREVGTIYF; CDR3 DNA: TGTGCCAGCCGGGACAGGGAGGTGGGGACCATATATTTT
clone size: -; V gene: TRBV12-3/TRBV12-4; D gene: -; J gene: TRBJ2-7; CDR3 length: 13; CDR3 protein: CASSFARAYEQYF; CDR3 DNA: TGTGCCAGCAGTTTTGCCAGGGCCTACGAGCAGTACTTC
clone size: once; V gene: TRBV5-8; D gene: TRBD1; J gene: TRBJ2-7; CDR3 length: 14; CDR3 protein: CASSSGTVILEQYF; CDR3 DNA: TGTGCCAGCAGCTCCGGGACAGTCATCTTGGAGCAGTACTTC
clone size: -; V gene: TRBV24-1; D gene: TRBD1; J gene: TRBJ2-7; CDR3 length: 16; CDR3 protein: CATSDLGTGGTYEQYF; CDR3 DNA: TGTGCCACCAGTGATTTAGGGACAGGGGGGACCTACGAGCAGTACTTC
clone size: once; V gene: TRBV23-1; D gene: TRBD1; J gene: TRBJ1-1; CDR3 length: 15; CDR3 protein: CATTTGVDFYTEAFF; CDR3 DNA: TGCGCCACCACGACAGGGGTCGATTTTTACACTGAAGCTTTCTTT
clone size: -; V gene: TRBV10-3; D gene: TRBD1; J gene: TRBJ1-2; CDR3 length: 15; CDR3 protein: CAISQGTGGDYGYTF; CDR3 DNA: TGTGCCATCAGTCAAGGGACAGGGGGTGACTATGGCTACACCTTC
clone size: once; V gene: TRBV24-1; D gene: TRBD2; J gene: TRBJ2-1; CDR3 length: 18; CDR3 protein: CATSDPTSGVSSYNEQFF; CDR3 DNA: TGTGCCACCAGTGATCCTACTAGCGGGGTTAGCTCCTACAATGAGCAGTTCTTC
clone size: -; V gene: TRBV7-8; D gene: -; J gene: TRBJ1-5; CDR3 length: 17; CDR3 protein: CASSPEGLGSSSQPQHF; CDR3 DNA: TGTGCCAGCAGCCCCGAGGGTTTGGGATCTTCAAGTCAGCCCCAGCATTTT
clone size: -; V gene: TRBV30; D gene: -; J gene: TRBJ1-2; CDR3 length: 16; CDR3 protein: CAWTGGGGPRYGGYTF; CDR3 DNA: TGTGCCTGGACGGGGGGCGGGGGGCCCCGTTATGGAGGCTACACCTTC
clone size: -; V gene: TRBV7-2; D gene: TRBD1; J gene: TRBJ1-3; CDR3 length: 16; CDR3 protein: CASSLKGAGVGNTIYF; CDR3 DNA: TGTGCCAGCAGCTTAAAGGGGGCCGGAGTTGGAAACACCATATATTTT
clone size: -; V gene: TRBV7-9; D gene: TRBD2; J gene: TRBJ2-5; CDR3 length: 16; CDR3 protein: CASSYTGTSGRETQYF; CDR3 DNA: TGTGCCAGCAGCTACACCGGGACTAGCGGGAGAGAGACCCAGTACTTC
clone size: -; V gene: TRBV19; D gene: -; J gene: TRBJ1-6; CDR3 length: 15; CDR3 protein: CASSDILGGDSPLHF; CDR3 DNA: TGTGCCAGTAGTGATATCCTGGGGGGAGATTCACCCCTCCACTTT
clone size: -; V gene: TRBV10-3; D gene: TRBD1; J gene: TRBJ1-6; CDR3 length: 15; CDR3 protein: CATWTGDSYNSPLHF; CDR3 DNA: TGTGCCACCTGGACAGGAGACTCCTATAATTCACCCCTCCACTTT
clone size: -; V gene: TRBV9; D gene: -; J gene: TRBJ2-1; CDR3 length: 16; CDR3 protein: CASSQERLAALDEQFF; CDR3 DNA: TGTGCCAGCAGTCAGGAAAGGCTAGCTGCGCTGGATGAGCAGTTCTTC
clone size: -; V gene: TRBV29-1; D gene: TRBD1; J gene: TRBJ2-5; CDR3 length: 16; CDR3 protein: CSVETEDREYGETQYF; CDR3 DNA: TGCAGCGTAGAGACAGAAGACAGGGAGTACGGAGAGACCCAGTACTTC
clone size: -; V gene: TRBV13; D gene: TRBD2; J gene: TRBJ2-3; CDR3 length: 15; CDR3 protein: CASSLPGGTTDTQYF; CDR3 DNA: TGTGCCAGCAGCTTACCGGGGGGGACCACAGATACGCAGTATTTT
clone size: -; V gene: TRBV5-5; D gene: -; J gene: TRBJ1-1; CDR3 length: 13; CDR3 protein: CASRQGIGTEAFF; CDR3 DNA: TGTGCCAGCAGGCAGGGGATTGGGACTGAAGCTTTCTTT
clone size: -; V gene: TRBV7-2; D gene: TRBD1; J gene: TRBJ1-2; CDR3 length: 15; CDR3 protein: CASSLGMGTGDGYTF; CDR3 DNA: TGTGCCAGCAGCTTAGGGATGGGGACAGGGGATGGCTACACCTTC
clone size: -; V gene: TRBV19; D gene: -; J gene: TRBJ1-5; CDR3 length: 15; CDR3 protein: CASSRDSFSNQPQHF; CDR3 DNA: TGTGCCAGTAGTAGAGACAGTTTCAGCAATCAGCCCCAGCATTTT
clone size: -; V gene: TRBV2; D gene: -; J gene: TRBJ1-1; CDR3 length: 12; CDR3 protein: CATREGNTEAFF; CDR3 DNA: TGTGCCACCCGGGAGGGGAACACTGAAGCTTTCTTT
clone size: -; V gene: TRBV24-1; D gene: -; J gene: TRBJ1-1; CDR3 length: 13; CDR3 protein: CATSEAGAHEAFF; CDR3 DNA: TGTGCCACCAGTGAGGCAGGGGCGCATGAAGCTTTCTTT
clone size: -; V gene: TRBV12-3/TRBV12-4; D gene: -; J gene: TRBJ2-1; CDR3 length: 12; CDR3 protein: CASSASGREQFF; CDR3 DNA: TGTGCCAGCAGTGCCTCAGGGCGAGAGCAGTTCTTC
clone size: -; V gene: TRBV6-5; D gene: -; J gene: TRBJ1-4; CDR3 length: 14; CDR3 protein: CASSLSSANEKLFF; CDR3 DNA: TGTGCCAGCAGCCTCAGTTCAGCTAATGAAAAACTGTTTTTT
clone size: -; V gene: TRBV2; D gene: TRBD1; J gene: TRBJ2-5; CDR3 length: 14; CDR3 protein: CASSDGTGDVTQYF; CDR3 DNA: TGTGCCAGCAGTGACGGGACAGGGGATGTGACCCAGTACTTC
clone size: -; V gene: TRBV15; D gene: -; J gene: TRBJ1-5; CDR3 length: 16; CDR3 protein: CATSTEDAGNYQPQHF; CDR3 DNA: TGTGCCACCAGCACTGAAGACGCAGGCAATTATCAGCCCCAGCATTTT
clone size: -; V gene: TRBV7-6; D gene: -; J gene: TRBJ2-5; CDR3 length: 11; CDR3 protein: CASRYLETQYF; CDR3 DNA: TGTGCCAGCAGATACTTGGAGACCCAGTACTTC
clone size: -; V gene: TRBV6-5; D gene: TRBD1; J gene: TRBJ1-1; CDR3 length: 14; CDR3 protein: CASAPSRDRGEAFF; CDR3 DNA: TGTGCCAGCGCACCGTCCCGGGACAGGGGTGAAGCTTTCTTT
clone size: -; V gene: TRBV3-1/TRBV3-2; D gene: TRBD2; J gene: TRBJ2-4; CDR3 length: 17; CDR3 protein: CASSQNLAEYGKNIQYF; CDR3 DNA: TGTGCCAGCAGCCAGAATCTAGCGGAATATGGCAAAAACATTCAGTACTTC
clone size: -; V gene: TRBV6-5; D gene: TRBD1; J gene: TRBJ1-1; CDR3 length: 15; CDR3 protein: CASSRAGTGITEAFF; CDR3 DNA: TGTGCCAGCAGCCGGGCGGGGACAGGGATTACTGAAGCTTTCTTT
clone size: -; V gene: TRBV19; D gene: TRBD1; J gene: TRBJ1-4; CDR3 length: 14; CDR3 protein: CASSPGTDNEKLFF; CDR3 DNA: TGTGCCAGTAGTCCCGGGACAGATAATGAAAAACTGTTTTTT
clone size: -; V gene: TRBV7-9; D gene: -; J gene: TRBJ1-5; CDR3 length: 13; CDR3 protein: CASSVQNNQPQHF; CDR3 DNA: TGTGCCAGCAGCGTGCAGAACAATCAGCCCCAGCATTTT
clone size: once; V gene: TRBV3-1/TRBV3-2; D gene: TRBD2; J gene: TRBJ2-3; CDR3 length: 15; CDR3 protein: CASSQELAVTDTQYF; CDR3 DNA: TGTGCCAGCAGCCAAGAACTAGCGGTCACAGATACGCAGTATTTT
clone size: -; V gene: TRBV29-1; D gene: -; J gene: TRBJ1-1; CDR3 length: 13; CDR3 protein: CSVEESFGRTAFF; CDR3 DNA: TGCAGCGTTGAGGAGAGCTTCGGGAGGACGGCTTTCTTT
clone size: -; V gene: TRBV7-2; D gene: TRBD1; J gene: TRBJ2-7; CDR3 length: 14; CDR3 protein: CASSYGGQGYEQYF; CDR3 DNA: TGTGCCAGCAGCTATGGGGGACAGGGCTACGAGCAGTACTTC
clone size: -; V gene: TRBV5-6; D gene: TRBD1; J gene: TRBJ2-7; CDR3 length: 16; CDR3 protein: CASRTLRTGWSYEQYF; CDR3 DNA: TGTGCCAGCAGAACACTGAGGACAGGGTGGTCCTACGAGCAGTACTTC
clone size: -; V gene: TRBV5-1; D gene: TRBD1; J gene: TRBJ2-3; CDR3 length: 14; CDR3 protein: CASSLATGADTQYF; CDR3 DNA: TGCGCCAGCAGCTTGGCCACAGGGGCAGATACGCAGTATTTT
clone size: once; V gene: TRBV27; D gene: -; J gene: TRBJ1-2; CDR3 length: 12; CDR3 protein: CASSPRGGGYTF; CDR3 DNA: TGTGCCAGCAGTCCACGGGGTGGTGGCTACACCTTC
clone size: -; V gene: TRBV27; D gene: TRBD2; J gene: TRBJ2-3; CDR3 length: 15; CDR3 protein: CASSPFGRETDTQYF; CDR3 DNA: TGTGCCAGCAGCCCTTTTGGGCGGGAGACAGATACGCAGTATTTT
clone size: -; V gene: TRBV30; D gene: -; J gene: TRBJ1-2; CDR3 length: 12; CDR3 protein: CAWSSLNYGYTF; CDR3 DNA: TGTGCCTGGAGTTCATTGAACTATGGCTACACCTTC